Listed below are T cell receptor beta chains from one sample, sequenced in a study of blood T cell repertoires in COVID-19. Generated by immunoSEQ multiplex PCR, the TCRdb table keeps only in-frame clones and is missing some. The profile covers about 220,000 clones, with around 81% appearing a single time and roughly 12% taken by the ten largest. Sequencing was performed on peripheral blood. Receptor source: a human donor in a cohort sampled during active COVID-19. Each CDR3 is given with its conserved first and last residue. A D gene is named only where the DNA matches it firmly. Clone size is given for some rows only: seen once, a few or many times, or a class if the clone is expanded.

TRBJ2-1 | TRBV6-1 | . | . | TGTGCCAGCAGTGAGGCGTTTACGCGGAGGCAGTTCTTC | CASSEAFTRRQFF
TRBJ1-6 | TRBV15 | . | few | TGTGCCACCAGCAGAGTCGGACAGCTTTATAATTCACCCCTCCACTTT | CATSRVGQLYNSPLHF
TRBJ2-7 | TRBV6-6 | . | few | TGTGCCAGCAGTTACCAACGGTCCCCCTACGAGCAGTACTTC | CASSYQRSPYEQYF
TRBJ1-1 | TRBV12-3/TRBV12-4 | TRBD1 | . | TGTGCCAGCAAAAGGGGGCTGTCAGCTTTCTTT | CASKRGLSAFF
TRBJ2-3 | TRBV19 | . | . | TGTGCCAGTAGTATATCTTCAGATACGCAGTATTTT | CASSISSDTQYF
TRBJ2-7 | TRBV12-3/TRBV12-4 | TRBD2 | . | TGTGCCAGCAGTGGGCCGGGGGGGGTCGAGCAGTACTTC | CASSGPGGVEQYF
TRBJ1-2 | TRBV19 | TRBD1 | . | TGTGCCAGTACGCGTCTCGACAGGGCCCCCTATGGCTACACCTTC | CASTRLDRAPYGYTF
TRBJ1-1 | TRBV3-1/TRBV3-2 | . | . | TGTGCCAGCAGTTCCCCAAGGGGGGGGAACACTGAAGCTTTCTTT | CASSSPRGGNTEAFF
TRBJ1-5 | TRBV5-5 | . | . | TGTGCCAGCAGCCTTGCACACAACAATCAGCCCCAGCATTTT | CASSLAHNNQPQHF
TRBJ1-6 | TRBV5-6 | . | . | TGTGCCAGCAGCTTGGGACAGCCAACTTCACCCCTCCACTTT | CASSLGQPTSPLHF
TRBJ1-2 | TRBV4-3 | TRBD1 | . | TGCGCCAGCAGCCCGCGAGCAGGGGGCTCCTTGGGCTACACCTTC | CASSPRAGGSLGYTF
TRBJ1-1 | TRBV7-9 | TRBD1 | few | TGTGCCAGCAGCTTAGAGGGGGCCACTGAAGCTTTCTTT | CASSLEGATEAFF
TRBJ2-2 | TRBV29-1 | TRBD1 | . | TGCAGCGTTGGACAGGGCCTGAACACCGGGGAGCTGTTTTTT | CSVGQGLNTGELFF
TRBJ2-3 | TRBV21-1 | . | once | TGTGCCAGCAGCAAAAAACAACAGCGGGAGGGCACAGATACGCAGTATTTT | CASSKKQQREGTDTQYF
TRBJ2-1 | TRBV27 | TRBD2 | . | TGTGCCAGCAGCTCCCGGAGAGGTAGCGGGAGGGGGGCCTACAATGAGCAGTTCTTC | CASSSRRGSGRGAYNEQFF
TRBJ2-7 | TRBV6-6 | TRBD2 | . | TGTGCCAGCAGCTATGCGGCCGGGACTAGCGGGTCGAGCTCCTACGAGCAGTACTTC | CASSYAAGTSGSSSYEQYF
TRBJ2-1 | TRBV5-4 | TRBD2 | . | TGTGCCAGCAGCTTGGGGGCGGGAGGGCTCAATGAGCAGTTCTTC | CASSLGAGGLNEQFF
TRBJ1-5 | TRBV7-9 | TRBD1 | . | TGTGCCAGCAGCTCCTCAGACAGGGTCGATCAGCCCCAGCATTTT | CASSSSDRVDQPQHF
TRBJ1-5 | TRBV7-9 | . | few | TGTGCCAGCAGCCCCTCTAGCTCCAATCAGCCCCAGCATTTT | CASSPSSSNQPQHF
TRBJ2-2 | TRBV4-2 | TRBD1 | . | TGTGCCAGCAGCCACATGGGAGCCGGGACAGACACCGGGGAGCTGTTTTTT | CASSHMGAGTDTGELFF
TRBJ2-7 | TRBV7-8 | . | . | TGTGCCAGCAGCCCAACTTCCTACGAGCAGTACTTC | CASSPTSYEQYF
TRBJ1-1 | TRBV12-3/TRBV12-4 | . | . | TGTGCCAGCAGACCCGGGAGCGTGGGAGCTTTCTTT | CASRPGSVGAFF
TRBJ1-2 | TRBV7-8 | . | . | TGTGCCAGCAGCTTCCTGCCCTATGATGGCTACACCTTC | CASSFLPYDGYTF
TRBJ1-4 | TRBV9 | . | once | TGTGCCAGCAGCGTAGACCTCACGGGGGACGAAAAACTGTTTTTT | CASSVDLTGDEKLFF
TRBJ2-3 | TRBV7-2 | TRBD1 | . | TGTGCCAGCAGCCCCCCGGGACAACTTACAGGGGGAGATACGCAGTATTTT | CASSPPGQLTGGDTQYF
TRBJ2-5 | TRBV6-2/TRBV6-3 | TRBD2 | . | TGTGCCAGCAGTTACGGACTAGCGGAAGAGACCCAGTACTTC | CASSYGLAEETQYF
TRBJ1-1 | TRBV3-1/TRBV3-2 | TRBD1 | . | TGTGCCAGCAGCTCCCGCGACAGGGGGAACACTGAAGCTTTCTTT | CASSSRDRGNTEAFF
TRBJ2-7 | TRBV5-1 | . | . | TGCGCCAGCAGCCTAGGAGGATTATCCAGGGGCCACGAGCAGTACTTC | CASSLGGLSRGHEQYF
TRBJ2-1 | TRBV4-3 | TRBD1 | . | TGCGCCAGCAGCCAAGATCGGGACAGGGAGCAGTTCTTC | CASSQDRDREQFF
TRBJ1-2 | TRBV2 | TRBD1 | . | TGTGCCAGCAGAATACAGGGGGGAAGTAACTATGGCTACACCTTC | CASRIQGGSNYGYTF
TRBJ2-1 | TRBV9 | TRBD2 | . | TGTGCCAGCAGCGCCCTCGGGACTAGCGGGGGTGGTGAGCAGTTCTTC | CASSALGTSGGGEQFF
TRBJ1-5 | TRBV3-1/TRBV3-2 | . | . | TGTGCCAGCAGCCAAGATCTGGCGGGCGGTCAGCCCCAGCATTTT | CASSQDLAGGQPQHF
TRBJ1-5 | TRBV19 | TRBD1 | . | TGTGCCAGTAGTATAGGTCGAGTTGACAGGGGACTGGGGGCCCAGCATTTT | CASSIGRVDRGLGAQHF
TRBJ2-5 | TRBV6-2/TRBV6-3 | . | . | TGTGCCAGCAGCTCGGACTTGAGACAAGAGACCCAGTACTTC | CASSSDLRQETQYF
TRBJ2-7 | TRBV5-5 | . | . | TGTGCCAGCAGCTTAAGGGACTCACGAGTCAACGAGCAGTACTTC | CASSLRDSRVNEQYF
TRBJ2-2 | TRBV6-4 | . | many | TGTGCCAGCAGTGCTTCGGGCACCGGGGAGCTGTTTTTT | CASSASGTGELFF
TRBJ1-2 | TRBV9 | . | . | TGTGCCAGCAGCGTCGTCTCCGGGATCTCACCTGGCTATGGCTACACCTTC | CASSVVSGISPGYGYTF
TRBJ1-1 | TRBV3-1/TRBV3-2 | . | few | TGTGCCAGCGGACCGGGACACGGGAACACTGAAGCTTTCTTT | CASGPGHGNTEAFF
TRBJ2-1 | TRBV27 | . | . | TGTGCCAGCAGTATACAGGGAACCTACAATGAGCAGTTCTTC | CASSIQGTYNEQFF
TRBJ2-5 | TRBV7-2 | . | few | TGTGCCAGCAGCTCCCCTCCCCGGCGGGAGACCCAGTACTTC | CASSSPPRRETQYF
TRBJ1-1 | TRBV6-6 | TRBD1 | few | TGTGCCAGCAGCGACAGGGGGCCGAAGGATGAAGCTTTCTTT | CASSDRGPKDEAFF
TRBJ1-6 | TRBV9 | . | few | TGTGCCAGCAGCGTAGCGGCAGGGGAGCTTTCACCCCTCCACTTT | CASSVAAGELSPLHF
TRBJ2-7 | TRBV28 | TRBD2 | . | TGTGCCAGCCAGCGACTAGCGGGGGACGAGCAGTACTTC | CASQRLAGDEQYF
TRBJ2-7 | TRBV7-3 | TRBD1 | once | TGTGCCAGCAGCTTAGAGGGGGCGAGCTCCTACGAGCAGTACTTC | CASSLEGASSYEQYF
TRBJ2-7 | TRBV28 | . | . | TGTGCCAGCAGTGGCGACAGTACGGGCGAGCAGTACTTC | CASSGDSTGEQYF
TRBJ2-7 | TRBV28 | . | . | TGTGCCAGCAGTTATGGACCGACTACTCACTCCTACGAGCAGTACTTC | CASSYGPTTHSYEQYF
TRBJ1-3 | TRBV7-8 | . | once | TGTGCCAGCAGCTTACTAGAGTTCTCTGGAAACACCATATATTTT | CASSLLEFSGNTIYF
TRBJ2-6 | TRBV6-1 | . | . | TGTGCCAGCAGTGAATTCGGTAACTCTGGGGCCAACGTCCTGACTTTC | CASSEFGNSGANVLTF
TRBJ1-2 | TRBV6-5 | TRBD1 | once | TGTGCCAGCAGTTACTCGACGCGGGGACAGGGGGGTGGCTACACCTTC | CASSYSTRGQGGGYTF
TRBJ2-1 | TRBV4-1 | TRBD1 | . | TGCGCCAGCAGCCCGAAGAGGCCGGGACAGATTATCTACAATGAGCAGTTCTTC | CASSPKRPGQIIYNEQFF